The clone carrying this T cell receptor beta chain was found a few times. The CDR3 covers 15 residues. Germline assignment: CDR1 SGDLS and CDR2 YYNGEE. Trimming took off 4 bases at V and 3 bases at J, with 14 bases between the two ends. This sample is part of a study of patients and donors after allogeneic stem cell transplantation. From the RT-PCR reads, TCRdb called clonotypes with MiXCR, one entry per CDR3 protein. The data contain hundreds of thousands of distinct CDR3 sequences, around 16% of them seen just once; the ten biggest clones take up around 6.8%. The sample comprised blood, either unsorted or a sorted T cell fraction (not recorded which). J is TRBJ2-1 and V is TRBV9, with D possibly called TRBD1 or TRBD2 (5 bases each). The source is a human donor who was either an allogeneic HSCT recipient or a stem cell or donor lymphocyte infusion donor (not recorded which). It is not recorded whose cells these are; they may come from a transplant donor. The CDR3 is CASSPGTLHYNEQFF. In DNA form, the CDR3 reads TGTGCCAGCAGCCCAGGGACCCTTCACTACAATGAGCAGTTCTTC.